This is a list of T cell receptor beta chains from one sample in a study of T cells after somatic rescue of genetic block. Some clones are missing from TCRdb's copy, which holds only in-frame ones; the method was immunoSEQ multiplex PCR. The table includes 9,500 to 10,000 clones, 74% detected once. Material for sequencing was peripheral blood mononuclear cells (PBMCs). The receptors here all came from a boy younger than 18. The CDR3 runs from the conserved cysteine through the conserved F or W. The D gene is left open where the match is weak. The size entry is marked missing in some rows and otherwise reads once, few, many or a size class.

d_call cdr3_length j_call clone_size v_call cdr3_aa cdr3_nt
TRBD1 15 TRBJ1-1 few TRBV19 CASKRTGGLGTEAFF TGTGCCAGTAAGAGGACAGGGGGCTTGGGCACTGAAGCTTTCTTT
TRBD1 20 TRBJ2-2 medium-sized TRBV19 CASTLTPLDRGGLNTGELFF TGTGCCAGTACCCTTACTCCCTTGGACAGGGGTGGATTGAACACCGGGGAGCTGTTTTTT
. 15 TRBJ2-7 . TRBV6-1 CASSEGGSFPYEQYF TGTGCCAGCAGTGAAGGGGGTTCCTTTCCCTACGAGCAGTACTTC
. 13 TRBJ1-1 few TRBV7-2 CASSTQTYTEAFF TGTGCCAGCAGCACCCAGACGTACACTGAAGCTTTCTTT
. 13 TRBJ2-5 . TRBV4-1 CASSQEPHLNQYF TGCGCCAGCAGCCAAGAGCCCCATTTAAATCAGTACTTC
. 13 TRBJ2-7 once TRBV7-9 CASSLAQGYEQYF TGTGCCAGCAGCTTAGCACAGGGCTACGAGCAGTACTTC
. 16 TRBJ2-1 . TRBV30 CAWSDYRSSSYNEQFF TGTGCCTGGAGCGACTACCGCTCGAGCTCCTACAATGAGCAGTTCTTC
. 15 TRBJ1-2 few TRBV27 CASSFLGGINYGYTF TGTGCCAGCAGTTTCCTGGGGGGTATCAACTATGGCTACACCTTC
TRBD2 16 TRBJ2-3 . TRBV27 CASSPGTSGRAHTQYF TGTGCCAGCAGTCCCGGGACTAGCGGGAGGGCCCATACGCAGTATTTT
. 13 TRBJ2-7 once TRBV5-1 CASKSESAYEQYF TGCGCCAGCAAGAGTGAATCGGCCTACGAGCAGTACTTC
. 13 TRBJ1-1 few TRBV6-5 CASKRISNTEAFF TGTGCCAGCAAGAGGATATCGAACACTGAAGCTTTCTTT
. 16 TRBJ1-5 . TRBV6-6 CASSYSGTFSNQPQHF TGTGCCAGCAGTTACTCGGGCACTTTTAGCAATCAGCCCCAGCATTTT
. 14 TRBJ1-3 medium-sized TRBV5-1 CASSFRDDGNTIYF TGCGCCAGCAGCTTCAGGGACGATGGAAACACCATATATTTT
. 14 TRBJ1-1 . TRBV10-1 CASSESRGSPEAFF TGCGCCAGCAGTGAGTCGAGGGGATCCCCTGAAGCTTTCTTT
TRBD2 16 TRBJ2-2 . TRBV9 CASSVGLAGNTGELFF TGTGCCAGCAGCGTAGGCCTAGCGGGGAACACCGGGGAGCTGTTTTTT
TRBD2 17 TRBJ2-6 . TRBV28 CASSLRRGGRGANVLTF TGTGCCAGCAGTTTAAGGCGGGGGGGCCGTGGGGCCAACGTCCTGACTTTC
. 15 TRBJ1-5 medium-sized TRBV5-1 CASSPQMDSNQPQHF TGCGCCAGCAGCCCTCAGATGGATAGCAATCAGCCCCAGCATTTT
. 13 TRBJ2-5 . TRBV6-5 CASSSDSRETQYF TGTGCCAGCAGTTCCGACAGCCGGGAGACCCAGTACTTC
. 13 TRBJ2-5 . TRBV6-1 CASSRYGGETQYF TGTGCCAGCAGTAGGTATGGGGGAGAGACCCAGTACTTC
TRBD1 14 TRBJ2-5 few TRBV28 CASSWDRGDETQYF TGTGCCAGCAGTTGGGACAGGGGGGACGAGACCCAGTACTTC
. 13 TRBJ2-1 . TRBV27 CASSLRGYNEQFF TGTGCCAGCAGTTTAAGGGGTTACAATGAGCAGTTCTTC
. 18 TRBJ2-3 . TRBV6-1 CASSEGLRWGSSTDTQYF TGTGCCAGCAGTGAAGGCCTTCGGTGGGGGTCTAGCACAGATACGCAGTATTTT
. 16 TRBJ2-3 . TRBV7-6 CASSLVGALYTDTQYF TGTGCCAGCAGCTTAGTGGGGGCCCTATACACAGATACGCAGTATTTT
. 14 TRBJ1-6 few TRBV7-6 CASSLGPYNSPLHF TGTGCCAGCAGCTTAGGACCCTATAATTCACCCCTCCACTTT
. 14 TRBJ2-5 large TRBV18 CASSPPPYIETQYF TGTGCCAGCTCACCACCGCCGTATATCGAGACCCAGTACTTC
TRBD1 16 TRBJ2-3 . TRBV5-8 CASSLDRGSSTDTQYF TGTGCCAGCAGCTTAGACAGGGGGTCGAGTACAGATACGCAGTATTTT
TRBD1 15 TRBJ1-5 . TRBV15 CATSVTGGAWQPQHF TGTGCCACCAGCGTTACAGGGGGCGCGTGGCAGCCCCAGCATTTT
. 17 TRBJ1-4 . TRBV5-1 CASSLGPFAGQNEKLFF TGCGCCAGCAGCTTGGGCCCCTTTGCAGGTCAAAATGAAAAACTGTTTTTT
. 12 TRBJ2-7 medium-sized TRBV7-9 CASSSGAYEQYF TGTGCCAGCAGCTCAGGGGCCTACGAGCAGTACTTC
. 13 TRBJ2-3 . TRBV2 CASPDIKADTQYF TGTGCCAGTCCGGACATAAAAGCAGATACGCAGTATTTT
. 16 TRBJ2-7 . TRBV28 CASIPLRGRGIYEQYF TGTGCCAGCATCCCGTTGCGAGGTCGGGGTATCTACGAGCAGTACTTC
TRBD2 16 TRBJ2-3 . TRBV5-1 CASSPRTSGGTDTQYF TGCGCCAGCAGCCCTCGGACTAGCGGGGGCACAGATACGCAGTATTTT
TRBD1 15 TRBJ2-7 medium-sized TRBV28 CASSFRDRDSGEQYF TGTGCCAGCAGTTTCCGGGACAGGGATTCAGGCGAGCAGTACTTC
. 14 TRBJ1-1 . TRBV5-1 CASSPLRFPFEAFF TGCGCCAGCAGCCCGTTGAGGTTTCCCTTTGAAGCTTTCTTT
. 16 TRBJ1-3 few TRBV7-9 CASSWWVQGAGNTIYF TGTGCCAGCAGCTGGTGGGTACAGGGAGCTGGAAACACCATATATTTT